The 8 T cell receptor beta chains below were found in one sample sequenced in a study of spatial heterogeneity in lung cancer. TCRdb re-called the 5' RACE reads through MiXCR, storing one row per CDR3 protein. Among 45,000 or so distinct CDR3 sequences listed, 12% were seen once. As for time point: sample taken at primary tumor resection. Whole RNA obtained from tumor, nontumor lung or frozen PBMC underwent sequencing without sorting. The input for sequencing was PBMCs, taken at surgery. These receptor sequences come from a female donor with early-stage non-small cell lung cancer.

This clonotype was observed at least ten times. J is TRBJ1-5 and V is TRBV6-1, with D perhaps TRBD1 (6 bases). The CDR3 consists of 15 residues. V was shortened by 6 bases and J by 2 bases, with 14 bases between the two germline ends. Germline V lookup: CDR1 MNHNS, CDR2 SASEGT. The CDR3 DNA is TGTGCCAGCAGGGCTACAGGGTCGGGCAATCAGCCCCAGCATTTT. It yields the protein CASRATGSGNQPQHF.

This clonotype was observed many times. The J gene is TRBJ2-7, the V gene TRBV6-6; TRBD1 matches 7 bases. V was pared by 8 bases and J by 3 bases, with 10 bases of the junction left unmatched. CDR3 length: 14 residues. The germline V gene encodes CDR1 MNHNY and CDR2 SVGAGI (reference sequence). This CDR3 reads CASRSGTDLYEQYF. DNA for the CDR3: TGTGCCAGCCGTTCCGGGACAGACCTCTACGAGCAGTACTTC.

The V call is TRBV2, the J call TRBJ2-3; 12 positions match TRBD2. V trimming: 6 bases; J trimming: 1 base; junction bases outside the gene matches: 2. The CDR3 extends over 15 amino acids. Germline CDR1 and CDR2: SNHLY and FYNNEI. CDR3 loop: CASRRTSGGTDTQYF. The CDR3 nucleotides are TGTGCCAGCAGAAGGACTAGCGGGGGCACAGATACGCAGTATTTT.

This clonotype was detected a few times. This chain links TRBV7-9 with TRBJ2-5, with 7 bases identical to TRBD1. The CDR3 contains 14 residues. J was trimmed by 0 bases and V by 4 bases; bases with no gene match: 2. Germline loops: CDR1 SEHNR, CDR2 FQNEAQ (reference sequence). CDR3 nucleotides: TGTGCCAGCAGCTCGACAGGGTACCAAGAGACCCAGTACTTC. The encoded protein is CASSSTGYQETQYF.

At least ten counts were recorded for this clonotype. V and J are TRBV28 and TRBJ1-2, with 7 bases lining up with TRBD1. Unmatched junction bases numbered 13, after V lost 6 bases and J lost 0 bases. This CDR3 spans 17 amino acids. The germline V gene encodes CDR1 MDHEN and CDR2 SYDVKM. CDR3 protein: CASSPPGTVNPNYGYTF. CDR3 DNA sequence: TGTGCCAGCAGCCCCCCCGGGACAGTGAATCCTAACTATGGCTACACCTTC.

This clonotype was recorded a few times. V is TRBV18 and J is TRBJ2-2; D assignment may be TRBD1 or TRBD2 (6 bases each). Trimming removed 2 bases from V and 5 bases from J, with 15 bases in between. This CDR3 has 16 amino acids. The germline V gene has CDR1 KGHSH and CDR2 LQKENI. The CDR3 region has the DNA TGTGCCAGCTCACCAACGGGGGCCGGCCGGACCGGGGAGCTGTTTTTT. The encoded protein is CASSPTGAGRTGELFF.

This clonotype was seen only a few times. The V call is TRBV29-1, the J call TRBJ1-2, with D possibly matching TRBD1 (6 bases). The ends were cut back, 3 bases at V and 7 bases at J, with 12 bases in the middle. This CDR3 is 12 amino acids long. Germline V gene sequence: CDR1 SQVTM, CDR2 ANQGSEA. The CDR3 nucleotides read TGCAGCGTTGAGGGACACCCGGGTGGCTACACCTTC. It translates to CSVEGHPGGYTF.

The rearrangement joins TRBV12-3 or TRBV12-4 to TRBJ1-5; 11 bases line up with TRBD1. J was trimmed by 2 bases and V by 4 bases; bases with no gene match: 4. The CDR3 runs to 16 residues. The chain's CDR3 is CASSSGQGARNQPQHF. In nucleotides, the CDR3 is TGTGCCAGCAGTTCTGGACAGGGGGCGCGCAATCAGCCCCAGCATTTT.